What follows is one T cell receptor (beta chain) and its context. V shed 3 bases and J 5 bases; nucleotides not matched to a gene: 19. The length of the CDR3 is 19 residues. Germline V gives CDR1 SGHVS, CDR2 FQNEAQ. This sample is part of a study of blood T cell repertoires in COVID-19. Study details: Sources were T cells, B-cell-depleted T cells, or PBMCs; the material itself was cDNA or gDNA.

Original processing notes: Estimated nucleated cell counts came from reference gene primer amplification. Profiled with immunoSEQ multiplex PCR; TCRdb holds only in-frame clones, not every one. V and J calls and clone size are copied from that table; D and trimming were computed from the DNA. Of fewer than 150,000 clones listed, about 89% are singletons. Specimen: peripheral blood. The chain is built from TRBV7-8 and TRBJ2-3, with 8 bases matching TRBD1. The sequence was collected from a woman aged 55-75 years with acute or convalescent COVID-19. CDR3 loop: CASSFLPPLIQGGGDTQYF. CDR3 in DNA: TGTGCCAGCAGCTTTCTCCCCCCGCTGATACAGGGGGGAGGAGATACGCAGTATTTT.